This is a list of T cell receptor beta chains from one sample in a study of blood T cell repertoires in COVID-19. Generated by immunoSEQ multiplex PCR, the TCRdb table keeps only in-frame clones and is missing some. The table shows about 50,000 clones, with 65% to 85% occurring only once. Sequencing was carried out using peripheral blood. The receptors were gathered from a man in his forties with acute or convalescent COVID-19. The conserved cysteine and the conserved F or W are not part of the CDR3 here.

J gene,V gene,CDR3 protein
TRBJ1-2,TRBV13,ASSERQVPLAGYT
TRBJ2-1,TRBV2,ASSDGMDGDSYNEQF
TRBJ1-6,TRBV7-6,ASSLRSEGGYNSPLH
TRBJ1-2,TRBV28,ASSLNDIRGYT
TRBJ1-2,TRBV24-1,ATSDPGGDYGYT
TRBJ2-2,TRBV3-1/TRBV3-2,ASSIRDPRRWGSWTGELF
TRBJ1-2,TRBV10-1,ASILPKWAHYGYT
TRBJ1-4,TRBV5-1,ASSSGTGGFEKLF
TRBJ2-4,TRBV7-9,ASSTRLAGERNIQY
TRBJ1-6,TRBV6-2/TRBV6-3,ASSYAATGVNSPLH